The entry below gives a single TCR beta chain sequence along with its context. Its target is not known. The entry originates in a study of OX40 agonist ivuxolimab in advanced cancers. The wider study: Ivuxolimab was administered intravenously to patients at 0.01 to 10 mg/kg every 2 weeks. The group had a mean age of 60 years, ranged from roughly 20 to 79, and was just under 85% male. The study reported partial responses in three patients: one hepatocellular carcinoma, two cutaneous melanoma. Study-wide results and limits: Clonal expansion was seen in CD4+ and CD8+ blood T cells by week 6 at 0.1 to 3.0 mg/kg.

The J segment lost 3 bases and the V segment lost 5 bases, leaving 3 bases of the junction unmatched. The CDR3 is 13 residues long. Germline assignment: CDR1 SGHTA and CDR2 FQGNSA. Data came from immunoSEQ multiplex PCR; TCRdb stores just in-frame clones and leaves some out. Altogether 70,000 to 95,000 clones are present, around 82% being singletons, with the ten largest covering less than 0.85%. Material: CD4+ or CD8+ T cells sorted from blood, obtained in a trial of the OX40 agonist ivuxolimab. The chain recombines TRBV7-2 with TRBJ1-1; 7 nucleotides align to TRBD1. The clonotype originates from an adult with an advanced solid tumor such as melanoma, head and neck, liver or kidney cancer. The CDR3 spells CASSGTAYTEAFF. Here the CDR3 DNA reads TGTGCCAGCAGCGGGACAGCCTACACTGAAGCTTTCTTT.